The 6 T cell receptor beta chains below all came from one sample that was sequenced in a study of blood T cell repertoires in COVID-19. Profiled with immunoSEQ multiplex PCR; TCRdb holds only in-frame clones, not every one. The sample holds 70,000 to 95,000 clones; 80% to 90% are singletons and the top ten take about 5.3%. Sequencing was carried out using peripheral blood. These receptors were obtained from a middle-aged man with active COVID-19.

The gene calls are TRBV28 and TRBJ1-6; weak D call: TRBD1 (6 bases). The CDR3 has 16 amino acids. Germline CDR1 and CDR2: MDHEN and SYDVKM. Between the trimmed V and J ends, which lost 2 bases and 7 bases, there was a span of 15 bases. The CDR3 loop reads CASSLSNRVTNSPLHF. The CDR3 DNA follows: TGTGCCAGCAGTTTAAGTAACAGGGTGACCAATTCACCCCTCCACTTT.

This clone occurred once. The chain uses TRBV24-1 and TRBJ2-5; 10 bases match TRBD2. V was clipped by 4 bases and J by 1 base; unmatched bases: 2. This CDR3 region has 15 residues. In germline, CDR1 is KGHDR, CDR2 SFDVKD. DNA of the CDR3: TGTGCCACCAGTGACTGGACTAGCGGCCAAGAGACCCAGTACTTC. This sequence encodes CATSDWTSGQETQYF.

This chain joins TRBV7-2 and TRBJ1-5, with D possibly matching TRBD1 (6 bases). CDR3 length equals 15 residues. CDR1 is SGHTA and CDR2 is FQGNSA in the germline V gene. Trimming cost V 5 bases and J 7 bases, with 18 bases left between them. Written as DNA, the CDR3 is TGTGCCAGCAGCACGGGACATTTGAAGGGGCAGCCCCAGCATTTT. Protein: CASSTGHLKGQPQHF.

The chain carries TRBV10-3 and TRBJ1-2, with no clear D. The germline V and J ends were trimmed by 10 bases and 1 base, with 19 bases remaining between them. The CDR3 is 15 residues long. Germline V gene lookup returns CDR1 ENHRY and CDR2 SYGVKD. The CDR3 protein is CATAPGSNYNYGYTF. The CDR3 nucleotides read TGTGCCACCGCGCCGGGTTCAAACTATAACTATGGCTACACCTTC.

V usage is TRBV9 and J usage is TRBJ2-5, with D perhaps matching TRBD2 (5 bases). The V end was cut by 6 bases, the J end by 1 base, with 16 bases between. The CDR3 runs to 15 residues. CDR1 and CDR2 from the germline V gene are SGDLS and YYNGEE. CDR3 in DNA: TGTGCCAGCAATCGCGGTGACTACTCCCAAGAGACCCAGTACTTC. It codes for CASNRGDYSQETQYF.

For the CDR3, the DNA is TGTGCCAGCAGCTCCGATCCGGGACAGGGTTATGGCTACACCTTC. Translated: CASSSDPGQGYGYTF. The V call is TRBV5-5, the J call TRBJ1-2, with 9 positions matching TRBD1. The CDR3 runs to 15 residues. J lost 5 bases, V lost 3 bases, and 8 bases had no gene match. Germline CDR1 SGHKS, CDR2 YYEKEE (reference sequence). The entire variable domain, with the rest obtained from reference TRBV5-5 and TRBJ1-2, is as follows: DAGVTQSPTHLIKTRGQQVTLRCSPISGHKSVSWYQQVLGQGPQFIFQYYEKEERGRGNFPDRFSARQFPNYSSELNVNALLLGDSALYLCASSSDPGQGYGYTFGSGTRLTVV.